These T cell receptor beta chains were read from a single sample in a study of radiation and T cells in renal cell carcinoma. Generated by immunoSEQ multiplex PCR, the TCRdb table keeps only in-frame clones and is missing some. Seen here are 13,000 or so clones, less than 70% observed once, and the top ten hold around 17%. This sample comprised tumor tissue, obtained from a patient whose treatment was nephrectomy without radiotherapy. The receptors were sampled from a woman of 80 years or more with renal cell carcinoma. CDR3s include the opening cysteine and the closing phenylalanine or tryptophan. Not every row has a clone size; where given, it reads once, few, many or a size class.

j_gene | v_gene | abundance | CDR3aa
TRBJ1-6 | TRBV6-6 | - | CASSYSGERGSPLHF
TRBJ2-5 | TRBV6-5 | - | CASSFRQTQETQYF
TRBJ2-3 | TRBV7-3 | - | CASSTSSYDTQYF
TRBJ1-2 | TRBV19 | once | CASSIRDRDGYTF
TRBJ2-1 | TRBV7-3 | - | CASSLSPRYNEQFF
TRBJ1-1 | TRBV2 | few | CASTEGGNTEAFF
TRBJ2-1 | TRBV6-5 | - | CASSYTGYNEQFF
TRBJ1-1 | TRBV10-3 | few | CAISAEGRTEAFF
TRBJ2-3 | TRBV4-1 | - | CASSQVGDLAGSDTQYF
TRBJ2-1 | TRBV5-4 | few | CASSLAGVWNEQFF
TRBJ2-2 | TRBV4-1 | - | CASSFSTGELFF
TRBJ2-7 | TRBV5-1 | - | CASSSSSGGVYEQYF
TRBJ1-1 | TRBV5-4 | - | CASSSRTGANTEAFF
TRBJ2-5 | TRBV29-1 | - | CSVNVRRQETQYF
TRBJ2-5 | TRBV6-1 | few | CASRVGGQETQYF
TRBJ2-5 | TRBV11-1 | once | CASSRTGGLEETQYF
TRBJ1-1 | TRBV6-6 | medium-sized | CASTSWATEAFF
TRBJ1-2 | TRBV18 | - | CASSPATMSRGYTF
TRBJ1-2 | TRBV7-2 | - | CASSMDGNYGYTF
TRBJ2-1 | TRBV5-8 | few | CASSIPRGLSYNEQFF
TRBJ1-3 | TRBV9 | - | CASSVEKSYSGNTIYF
TRBJ2-5 | TRBV25-1 | - | CASGDRGQETQYF
TRBJ1-5 | TRBV5-6 | - | CASSLYRERTSNQPQHF
TRBJ1-6 | TRBV28 | - | CASSFLASPLHF
TRBJ1-5 | TRBV10-3 | - | CASSYSGGNQPQHF
TRBJ1-6 | TRBV21-1 | - | CASSKTGTRNSPLHF
TRBJ1-2 | TRBV9 | - | CASSIDSTYGYTF
TRBJ2-7 | TRBV10-2 | - | CASKLAGASYEQYF
TRBJ1-3 | TRBV10-3 | - | CAISEARGNTIYF
TRBJ2-7 | TRBV5-1 | - | CASSFTGSSSYEQYF
TRBJ2-5 | TRBV7-2 | once | CASSPGQGYHETQYF
TRBJ2-5 | TRBV4-2 | - | CASSQEKRQGGQETQYF
TRBJ1-4 | TRBV4-2 | - | CASSQPINNLNEKLFF
TRBJ2-7 | TRBV7-2 | - | CASTFTSGGEQYF
TRBJ2-1 | TRBV19 | few | CASSMMWQDNEQFF
TRBJ2-1 | TRBV5-6 | - | CASSLWDRSYNEQFF
TRBJ2-3 | TRBV4-3 | once | CASSQRGNTQYF
TRBJ1-1 | TRBV28 | - | CASTTGTPVPEAFF
TRBJ2-5 | TRBV6-1 | - | CASSLTGWETQYF
TRBJ2-2 | TRBV6-5 | - | CASRLDIYTGELFF
TRBJ2-5 | TRBV15 | - | CATSRGPGPGEETQYF
TRBJ2-7 | TRBV19 | - | CASSIVLRSSYEQYF
TRBJ1-2 | TRBV19 | medium-sized | CASTRTGPWDYTF
TRBJ2-5 | TRBV7-7 | - | CASTQEFMGETQYF
TRBJ1-1 | TRBV5-1 | - | CASSLTLDRAEAFF
TRBJ1-1 | TRBV2 | - | CASSEGWRGASTEAFF
TRBJ2-1 | TRBV28 | - | CASSFPGAGGDEQFF
TRBJ1-1 | TRBV6-1 | - | CASIINTEAFF
TRBJ1-6 | TRBV6-4 | medium-sized | CASSEEQTGLSNSPLHF
TRBJ2-3 | TRBV18 | - | CASSLATGSTDTQYF
TRBJ1-1 | TRBV7-2 | - | CASSLEGNTEAFF
TRBJ1-2 | TRBV12-5 | few | CASGLVQRGAGGYTF